The 18 T cell receptor beta chains given below trace back to one sample, sequenced in a study of cytomegalovirus exposure and HLA in healthy donors. PCR was performed using 60 Vbeta and 13 Jbeta primers. TCRdb's table, derived via immunoSEQ multiplex PCR, lists solely in-frame clones and lacks some. Of 100,000 to 150,000 clones in the sample, roughly four fifths are singletons; the top ten hold less than 2%. What was sequenced was PBMCs. These receptor sequences come from a woman in her fifties or sixties in good health and CMV-seronegative.

The rearrangement uses TRBV21-1 and TRBJ1-5. TRBV21-1 is described as a pseudogene. The CDR3 is made up of 15 amino acids. CDR3 region: CASRRGTISNQPQHF. The CDR3 bases are TGTGCCAGCCGGCGCGGGACGATTAGCAATCAGCCCCAGCATTTT.

The V and J genes are TRBV6-5 and TRBJ1-3, with D possibly matching TRBD1 (6 bases). Per germline, CDR1 MNHEY and CDR2 SVGAGI. There are 15 residues in the CDR3. V lost 4 bases to trimming and J lost 0 bases, with 10 bases between them. The CDR3 region has the DNA TGTGCCAGCAGTTCTGACAGGTACTCTGGAAACACCATATATTTT. This translates into CASSSDRYSGNTIYF.

This sequence joins TRBV7-9 and TRBJ2-3, with a tentative D call TRBD1 (5 bases). Germline V gene data show CDR1 as SEHNR and CDR2 as FQNEAQ (reference sequence). V was shortened by 5 bases and J by 3 bases, with 9 bases between the two germline ends. CDR3 length: 13 residues. DNA of the CDR3: TGTGCCAGCAGCCCAGGGTTAACAGATACGCAGTATTTT. It encodes CASSPGLTDTQYF.

The chain uses TRBV7-6 and TRBJ2-2; 9 bases fit TRBD2. The germline V gene encodes CDR1 SGHVS and CDR2 FNYEAQ. The CDR3 loop spans 16 amino acids. V lost 2 bases, J lost 1 base, and 2 bases stayed unmatched. For the CDR3, the DNA is TGTGCCAGCAGCTTAAGACTAGCGGTGAACACCGGGGAGCTGTTTTTT. Its protein product is CASSLRLAVNTGELFF.

This clone was observed once. This chain connects TRBV7-9 to TRBJ1-1; D remains unclear. The V gene lost 3 bases and the J gene lost 0 bases, with 23 bases spanning the gap. Germline V gives CDR1 SEHNR, CDR2 FQNEAQ (reference sequence). There are 19 residues in the CDR3. CDR3 amino acids: CASSFTQPLDTTMNTEAFF. CDR3 DNA sequence: TGTGCCAGCAGCTTCACACAACCCTTAGACACCACCATGAACACTGAAGCTTTCTTT.

This clone was observed once. The chain uses TRBV18 and TRBJ1-1; 8 bases line up with TRBD1. Germline CDR1 is KGHSH and CDR2 is LQKENI. This CDR3 comprises 17 residues. V lost 2 bases, J lost 0 bases, and 8 bases stayed unmatched. This CDR3 reads CASSPLGQGAVNTEAFF. The DNA for the CDR3 is TGTGCCAGCTCACCATTAGGACAGGGAGCCGTGAACACTGAAGCTTTCTTT.

The V and J genes are TRBV29-1 and TRBJ2-5; 7 bases match TRBD2. CDR3 length: 11 residues. Germline loops: CDR1 SQVTM, CDR2 ANQGSEA. V shed 7 bases, J shed 5 bases, and the junction held 4 bases outside the gene matches. The CDR3 loop is CSAYGRETQYF. The CDR3 DNA follows: TGCAGCGCATACGGGAGGGAGACCCAGTACTTC.

The V and J genes are TRBV2 and TRBJ1-1; D is possibly TRBD1 (6 bases). Germline CDR1 reads SNHLY; CDR2 reads FYNNEI. V was clipped by 7 bases and J by 11 bases, with 14 bases between them. The CDR3 has 11 amino acids. The CDR3 is CASILDSAAFF. CDR3 sequence (DNA): TGTGCCAGCATACTGGACAGCGCCGCTTTCTTT.

This clone appeared a few times. The CDR3 DNA is TGTGCCAGCAGCGTAGAGGCGGGGAGTAGCTCCTACAATGAGCAGTTCTTC. Its translation: CASSVEAGSSSYNEQFF. The V and J genes are TRBV9 and TRBJ2-1; weak D call: TRBD2 (6 bases). Between the trimmed V and J ends, which lost 0 bases and 0 bases, there was a span of 13 bases. From germline, CDR1 is SGDLS and CDR2 YYNGEE. This CDR3 contains 17 residues. The full variable domain, in which reference TRBV9 and TRBJ2-1 provide the parts outside the CDR3, is DSGVTQTPKHLITATGQRVTLRCSPRSGDLSVYWYQQSLDQGLQFLIQYYNGEERAKGNILERFSAQQFPDLHSELNLSSLELGDSALYFCASSVEAGSSSYNEQFFGPGTRLTVL.

This chain connects TRBV6-6 to TRBJ1-1, with a possible D match to TRBD1 (5 bases). Germline CDR1 and CDR2: MNHNY and SVGAGI (reference sequence). Trimming took off 4 bases at V and 3 bases at J, with 9 bases between the two ends. CDR3 length equals 13 residues. In DNA, the CDR3 is TGTGCCAGCAGTTTACGGGGGGACACTGAAGCTTTCTTT. Its translation: CASSLRGDTEAFF.

The gene calls are TRBV9 and TRBJ2-2; 9 nucleotides agree with TRBD2. The V segment lost 5 bases and the J segment 6 bases; nucleotides outside the gene matches: 5. The germline V gene has CDR1 SGDLS and CDR2 YYNGEE. CDR3 length equals 14 residues. The CDR3 protein is CASRISGSAGELFF. The CDR3 DNA reads TGTGCCAGCAGAATTAGCGGGAGTGCCGGGGAGCTGTTTTTT.

The chain couples TRBV10-3 to TRBJ2-7; D not certain. This CDR3 has 11 amino acids. Germline loops: CDR1 ENHRY, CDR2 SYGVKD. V was shortened by 3 bases and J by 5 bases, with 5 bases between the two germline ends. The CDR3 DNA sequence: TGTGCCATCAGTGATCGCGACGAGCAGTACTTC. Amino acids: CAISDRDEQYF.

The V and J genes are TRBV25-1 and TRBJ1-2; 9 positions match TRBD1. Germline CDR1 reads MGHDK; CDR2 reads SYGVNS. The CDR3 is made up of 12 amino acids. The trim removed 5 bases at V and 8 bases at J, leaving 3 bases unmatched. Written as DNA, the CDR3 is TGTGCCAGCAGTACCGGGACAGGGGGCTACACCTTC. Its protein product is CASSTGTGGYTF.

CDR3 amino acids: CASSIRQISNQPQHF. The CDR3 nucleotides are TGTGCCAGTAGTATACGTCAGATTAGCAATCAGCCCCAGCATTTT. The rearrangement uses TRBV19 and TRBJ1-5; no definite D call. Germline loops: CDR1 LNHDA, CDR2 SQIVND (reference sequence). The CDR3 is made up of 15 amino acids. Trimming stripped 2 bases from V and 0 bases from J, with 8 bases between.

The chain has TRBV5-4 and TRBJ2-3, with TRBD2 as a possible D gene (5 bases). The CDR3 spans 13 residues. The V and J ends lost 8 bases and 2 bases respectively, with 12 bases between them. Germline CDR1 reads SGHNT; CDR2 reads YYREEE (reference sequence). In DNA form, the CDR3 reads TGTGCCAGTTCGGAGCGGTACACAGATACGCAGTATTTT. Translating gives CASSERYTDTQYF.

The rearrangement links TRBV28 to TRBJ2-7; 13 nucleotides line up with TRBD2. V was pared by 6 bases and J by 6 bases, with 5 bases of the junction left unmatched. The CDR3 is 14 amino acids. Germline V gives CDR1 MDHEN, CDR2 SYDVKM. The CDR3 loop is CASSPGLAGVEQYF. CDR3 nucleotide sequence: TGTGCCAGCAGCCCCGGACTAGCGGGAGTCGAGCAGTACTTC.

This clone appeared a few times. The chain uses TRBV4-3 and TRBJ2-7; maybe TRBD2 (5 bases). The V gene's germline CDR1 is LGHNA and CDR2 YSLEER. CDR3 length equals 15 residues. V lost 1 base to trimming and J lost 3 bases, with 13 bases between them. DNA of the CDR3: TGCGCCAGCAGCCAAGGGAGGTCGCAGAACTACGAGCAGTACTTC. This codes for CASSQGRSQNYEQYF.

This clone was detected only once. The chain links TRBV15 to TRBJ2-1; 10 positions match TRBD2. The J segment lost 3 bases and the V segment lost 1 base, leaving 0 bases of the junction unmatched. The CDR3 length is 15 residues. In germline, CDR1 is LNHNV, CDR2 YYDKDF (reference sequence). The CDR3 DNA follows: TGTGCCACCAGCAGAGGGACTAGCGGCTACAATGAGCAGTTCTTC. Protein product: CATSRGTSGYNEQFF.